This entry lists 25 T cell receptor beta chains sequenced from one sample in a study of Tregs in tolerant kidney transplant recipients. The repertoire was sequenced with immunoSEQ multiplex PCR; TCRdb's copy has only in-frame clones and lacks some. The record lists about 30,000 clones, of which the ten most abundant hold 6.5% to 8%. Sequenced material: CD8+ T cells from blood, taken before the transplant. The receptors derive from a human donor who received a combined kidney and bone marrow transplant.

In regard to this clone: The sequenced fragment ends 3 residues before the CDR3 boundary, so the rest is inferred from the germline J gene. The chain joins TRBV23-1 to TRBJ1-1, with a possible D match to TRBD1 (5 bases). TRBV23-1 is assigned to the ORF class and has an uncertain function. This CDR3 has 17 amino acids. Trimming took off 0 bases at V and 3 bases at J, with 17 bases between the two ends. Partial CDR3 DNA: TGCGCCAGCAGTCAATCGTCCCAGGGTGGGGAATACACTGAA. This codes for CASSQSSQGGEYTE. In full, the CDR3 reads CASSQSSQGGEYTEAFF.

With regard to this clone: The read halts 3 residues ahead of the CDR3 end, with the missing end drawn from the germline J gene. V gene TRBV11-2 combines with J gene TRBJ2-7; possibly TRBD2 for D (6 bases). The CDR3 extends over 14 amino acids. V was cut by 5 bases and J by 3 bases, with 14 bases left in between. Germline values: CDR1 SGHAT, CDR2 FQNNGV. CDR3 bases read: TGTGCCAGCAGCCTCGCCGGGACTCACTACGAG. Translating it yields CASSLAGTHYE. The complete CDR3 sequence is CASSLAGTHYEQYF.

Comment on this clone: From the germline J gene comes the end of the CDR3, since the read stops 3 residues before it. The chain links TRBV10-3 to TRBJ2-1, with D possibly being TRBD2 (6 bases). V was trimmed by 8 bases and J by 8 bases, leaving 13 bases between them. The germline V gene encodes CDR1 ENHRY and CDR2 SYGVKD. This CDR3 contains 12 residues. CDR3 DNA, as far as it was read: TGTGCCATCGGGGCGGGGTCCCATGAG. As protein: CAIGAGSHE. The whole CDR3 region reads CAIGAGSHEQFF.

This CDR3 reads CASSRGVGNTEAFF. CDR3 DNA, as far as it was read: TGTGCCAGCAGCAGGGGGGTCGGGAACACTGAA. J is TRBJ1-1 and V is TRBV2; 7 nucleotides line up with TRBD1. Read coverage stops 3 residues before the CDR3 terminus; the germline J gene supplies the remainder. From germline, CDR1 is SNHLY and CDR2 FYNNEI. CDR3 length equals 14 residues. J lost 1 base, V lost 6 bases, and 5 bases had no gene match. Filled out from reference TRBV2 and TRBJ1-1, the complete variable domain reads EPEVTQTPSHQVTQMGQEVILRCVPISNHLYFYWYRQILGQKVEFLVSFYNNEISEKSEIFDDQFSVERPDGSNFTLKIRSTKLEDSAMYFCASSRGVGNTEAFFGQGTRLTVV.

A note on this clone: The read ends 3 residues before the CDR3 terminus; that terminus is restored from the germline J gene. The V gene is TRBV20-1, the J gene TRBJ1-2; 8 bases are a match to TRBD1. Germline CDR1 and CDR2: DFQATT and SNEGSKA (reference sequence). Trimming at V came to 6 bases and at J to 2 bases, leaving 5 bases not matched to a gene. This CDR3 is built from 13 residues. This CDR3 is CSARDRLNYGYTF. Partial CDR3 DNA: TGCAGTGCAAGGGACAGGTTGAACTATGGC.

Comments on this clone: The read halts 3 residues ahead of the CDR3 end, with the missing end drawn from the germline J gene. This sequence joins TRBV13 and TRBJ2-7; 7 bases fit TRBD1. Germline-derived CDR1 and CDR2 are PRHDT and FYEKMQ (reference sequence). J gave up 1 base and V 4 bases, and 4 bases lay outside the gene matches. This CDR3 spans 14 amino acids. CDR3 amino acids: CASSSGTESYEQYF. The part of the CDR3 DNA that was read is TGTGCCAGCAGCTCTGGGACAGAATCCTACGAG.

For this clone: From the germline J gene comes the end of the CDR3, since the read stops 3 residues before it. The rearrangement links TRBV7-9 to TRBJ1-2; 7 nucleotides align to TRBD1. This CDR3 is 14 amino acids long. V trimming: 3 bases; J trimming: 7 bases; junction bases outside the gene matches: 8. Germline V gene lookup returns CDR1 SEHNR and CDR2 FQNEAQ (reference sequence). Partial CDR3 DNA: TGTGCCAGCAGCTTGTTGACGGGACAGCCTGGC. This encodes CASSLLTGQPG. The whole CDR3 region reads CASSLLTGQPGYTF.

Comments on this clone: The read is 3 residues too short to cover the CDR3 end, so that end is filled in from the germline J gene. The chain employs TRBV20-1 and TRBJ1-1, with D tentatively TRBD1 (5 bases). This CDR3 has 12 residues. Germline V CDR1 and CDR2: DFQATT, SNEGSKA (reference sequence). V lost 3 bases and J lost 6, with 11 bases in between. Partial CDR3 DNA: TGCAGTGCTAGCGAGGGGTTGTCTGAA. Protein sequence: CSASEGLSE. The whole CDR3 region reads CSASEGLSEAFF.

Comment on this clone: The read falls 3 residues short of the CDR3 end, and the missing part is taken from the germline J gene. This rearrangement joins TRBV19 to TRBJ1-2, with D possibly TRBD1 on 5 matching bases. The CDR3 spans 15 residues. CDR1 and CDR2 from the germline V gene are LNHDA and SQIVND (reference sequence). Trimming left V 2 bases short and J 6 bases short, with 16 bases between. The chain's CDR3 is CASSITPTLTDGYTF. The CDR3 DNA, read in part, is TGTGCCAGTAGTATAACCCCAACTTTGACAGATGGC.

Details on this clone: The CDR3 end is not reached by the read, which stops 3 residues before it; the germline J gene fills it in. The chain joins TRBV2 to TRBJ1-1; D is possibly TRBD1 (5 bases). This CDR3 spans 14 amino acids. With 3 bases removed from V and 6 bases from J, the gap between germline ends came to 14 bases. Germline V gene data show CDR1 as SNHLY and CDR2 as FYNNEI. The CDR3 DNA, read in part, is TGTGCCAGCAGTGATACGACGAGGGGCCCTGAA. As protein: CASSDTTRGPE. From start to end, the CDR3 is CASSDTTRGPEAFF.

The part of the CDR3 DNA that was read is TGTGCCAGCAGCTTTAGCTCCTACGAG. This codes for CASSFSSYE. The full CDR3 sequence reads CASSFSSYEQYF. The genes are TRBV7-2 and TRBJ2-7; no clear D. The read is 3 residues too short to cover the CDR3 end, so that end is filled in from the germline J gene. Germline V lookup: CDR1 SGHTA, CDR2 FQGNSA. V lost 3 bases, J lost 0 bases, and 3 bases lay in between. The CDR3 is 12 amino acids.

A note on this clone: The read ends 3 residues before the CDR3 terminus; that terminus is restored from the germline J gene. This rearrangement joins TRBV5-6 to TRBJ2-5; tentatively, D is TRBD2 (6 bases). The CDR3 consists of 15 residues. V was cut by 0 bases and J by 5 bases, with 14 bases left in between. CDR1 and CDR2 from the germline V gene are SGHDT and YYEEEE. CDR3 DNA, as far as it was read: TGTGCCAGCAGCTTGGTTAGCGATGGGAGGGAGACC. It specifies CASSLVSDGRET. The full CDR3 protein reads CASSLVSDGRETQYF.

A word on this clone: The read finishes 3 residues shy of the CDR3 end, and the germline J gene is used to complete it. The J gene is TRBJ2-2, the V gene TRBV5-6; TRBD1 is a possible D gene (5 bases). This CDR3 has 13 residues. Per germline, CDR1 SGHDT and CDR2 YYEEEE. Trimming stripped 3 bases from V and 4 bases from J, with 7 bases between. The part of the CDR3 DNA that was read is TGTGCCAGCAGCTGGGGCGTCACCGGGGAG. Amino acid sequence: CASSWGVTGE. The whole CDR3 is CASSWGVTGELFF.

As regards this clone: The read comes to an end 3 residues before the CDR3 does, leaving the germline J gene to fill in the end. The chain recombines TRBV5-4 with TRBJ2-1; D unclear. This CDR3 comprises 12 residues. The ends were cut back, 10 bases at V and 5 bases at J, with 13 bases in the middle. Per the germline V gene, CDR1 is SGHNT and CDR2 is YYREEE (reference sequence). The CDR3 DNA, read in part, is TGTGCCGACGTCGGAGCGAACAATGAG. Translated: CADVGANNE. The CDR3, in full, reads CADVGANNEQFF.

Regarding this clone: The CDR3 end is not reached by the read, which stops 3 residues before it; the germline J gene fills it in. This chain links TRBV5-6 with TRBJ2-3; possibly TRBD1 for D (6 bases). Trimming took 4 bases from V and 0 from J, leaving 9 bases between them. There are 14 residues in the CDR3. Germline CDR1 SGHDT, CDR2 YYEEEE. The CDR3 bases that were read are TGTGCCAGCAGCACAGGGACGAGCACAGATACG. Translated: CASSTGTSTDT. The entire CDR3 is CASSTGTSTDTQYF.

On this clone itself: The DNA ends 3 residues before the CDR3 does, and the rest of the CDR3 is filled in from the germline J gene. This chain connects TRBV7-2 to TRBJ1-2, with 7 bases aligning to TRBD1. The length of the CDR3 is 15 residues. With 10 bases clipped from V and 5 bases from J, the junction kept 16 bases outside the gene matches. The germline gives CDR1 SGHTA, CDR2 FQGNSA. CDR3 sequence: CATTPDRAAIYGYTF. The covered CDR3 bases are TGTGCCACCACCCCCGACAGGGCGGCGATTTATGGC.

CDR3: CASSEVGMVAAAGELFF. CDR3 DNA (partial): TGTGCCAGCAGTGAAGTGGGTATGGTAGCTGCCGCCGGGGAG. V usage is TRBV6-1 and J usage is TRBJ2-2; no clear D gene. The sequence runs out 3 residues before the end of the CDR3; the remainder is reconstructed from the germline J gene. V was pared by 1 base and J by 6 bases, with 18 bases between. The V gene's germline CDR1 is MNHNS and CDR2 SASEGT. The CDR3 totals 17 residues.

With respect to this clone: Read data end 3 residues before the CDR3 end; the end is taken from the germline J gene. The chain joins TRBV6-1 to TRBJ2-7; weak D call: TRBD1 (6 bases). This CDR3 region has 13 residues. CDR1 and CDR2 (germline): MNHNS, SASEGT. The V and J ends lost 3 bases and 5 bases respectively, with 11 bases between them. The CDR3 bases that were read are TGTGCCAGCAGTGACTTCAGGGGTCACGAG. Amino acid sequence: CASSDFRGHE. The complete CDR3 protein is CASSDFRGHEQYF.

Note on this clone: The CDR3 goes on 3 residues after the read ends, and that part is filled in from the germline J gene. This chain connects TRBV2 to TRBJ1-2; the D gene is possibly TRBD1 (5 bases). Trimming removed 3 bases at V and 2 bases at J, with 7 bases between. Germline CDR1 is SNHLY and CDR2 is FYNNEI. The CDR3 is 13 residues long. The CDR3 bases that were read are TGTGCCAGCAGTGAGGAGGGGAACTATGGC. Its translation is CASSEEGNYG. Given in full, the CDR3 is CASSEEGNYGYTF.

Of note for this clone: The read is 3 residues too short to cover the CDR3 end, so that end is filled in from the germline J gene. The chain combines TRBV30 with TRBJ2-3, with 8 bases aligning to TRBD2. CDR3 length: 14 amino acids. V shed 2 bases and J 5 bases; nucleotides not matched to a gene: 6. Germline V gives CDR1 GTSNPN, CDR2 SVGIG (reference sequence). The covered CDR3 bases are TGTGCCTGGAGTTGGAGCGGGAGCCTAGATACG. Translating it yields CAWSWSGSLDT. The complete CDR3 protein is CAWSWSGSLDTQYF.

Remarks on this clone: The read is 3 residues too short to cover the CDR3 end, so that end is filled in from the germline J gene. This chain links TRBV19 with TRBJ2-1, with TRBD2 matching 12 bases. With 4 bases clipped from V and 0 bases from J, the junction kept 7 bases outside the gene matches. The CDR3 sequence is 18 residues long. From germline, CDR1 is LNHDA and CDR2 SQIVND (reference sequence). The sequenced part of the CDR3 DNA is TGTGCCAGTAGTACCCTAGCGGGAGGGCCGGCCTCCTACAATGAG. Its translation: CASSTLAGGPASYNE. The entire CDR3 protein reads CASSTLAGGPASYNEQFF.

To note about this clone: The read gets to within 3 residues of the CDR3 end, and the germline J gene fills in the rest. The chain couples TRBV7-8 to TRBJ2-5; TRBD2 matches at 12 bases. This CDR3 region has 16 residues. Germline V lookup: CDR1 SGHVS, CDR2 FQNEAQ. The junction had 8 bases not matched to a gene; V was cut back by 4 bases and J by 5 bases. CDR3 region: CASSSPSGGVGETQYF. The sequenced part of the CDR3 DNA is TGTGCCAGCAGCTCGCCTAGCGGGGGGGTGGGTGAGACC.

Concerning this clone: The CDR3 end lies 3 residues beyond the end of the read and is filled in from the germline J gene. The genes are TRBV4-1 and TRBJ1-5; D remains unclear. The length of the CDR3 is 16 residues. Trimming left V 1 base short and J 0 bases short, with 10 bases between. Germline V gene lookup returns CDR1 MGHRA and CDR2 YSYEKL. The CDR3 bases that were read are TGCGCCAGCAGCCAAGTTTTAGAGAATAGCAATCAGCCC. Encoded protein: CASSQVLENSNQP. The full CDR3 protein is CASSQVLENSNQPQHF.

About this clone: The junction does not match germline at one end; this may be a read error. With the read ending 3 residues before the CDR3 end, the germline J gene is used to fill in that end. V usage is TRBV29-1 and J usage is TRBJ2-5, with 9 bases lining up with TRBD2. The CDR3 is 15 amino acids. CDR1 is SQVTM, CDR2 ANQGSEA, per germline. This chain's CDR3 is CSVEDGGRATETQYF. The CDR3 bases that were read are TGCAGCGTCGAAGACGGCGGGAGGGCCACCGAGACC.

A word on this clone: With the read ending 3 residues before the CDR3 end, the germline J gene is used to fill in that end. This chain uses TRBV13 with TRBJ2-5; 7 nucleotides match TRBD2. The germline V gene has CDR1 PRHDT and CDR2 FYEKMQ (reference sequence). V dropped 5 bases and J dropped 4; count of bases not matched to a gene: 10. The CDR3 consists of 15 residues. The CDR3 loop is CASSPRLALGETQYF. The sequenced part of the CDR3 DNA is TGTGCCAGCAGCCCCCGACTAGCCCTGGGAGAGACC. The full variable domain, rest sourced from reference TRBV13 and TRBJ2-5, is AAGVIQSPRHLIKEKRETATLKCYPIPRHDTVYWYQQGPGQDPQFLISFYEKMQSDKGSIPDRFSAQQFSDYHSELNMSSLELGDSALYFCASSPRLALGETQYFGPGTRLLVL.